Following are 26 T cell receptor beta chains from one sample sequenced in a study of T cell clones after liver transplantation (dated 2019 in TCRdb). Library preparation used the immunoSEQ multiplex PCR assay. The table was pulled from immuneACCESS by TCRdb, which kept in-frame rearrangements only. Such tables lose some clones; where checked, under half of the loss comes from unresolved V genes, and the rest has no known cause. This sample is represented by roughly 120,000 clones; roughly nine tenths of them were singletons. The ten most abundant clones make up around 0.83% of the sample. The sample consisted of CD4+ T cells from blood, taken 12 months after liver transplant. These receptors came from a human patient who received a liver transplant. After a transplant, certain T cells may trace back to the graft donor.

The gene calls are TRBV12-5 and TRBJ2-1; D is unclear. V gave up 4 bases and J gave up 6 bases, with 7 bases separating them. The CDR3 is made up of 12 amino acids. Per germline, CDR1 LGHNT and CDR2 FRNRAP. For the CDR3, the DNA is TGTGCTAGTGGTTCTCCTTCCAATGAGCAGTTCTTC. Its translation is CASGSPSNEQFF.

The V call is TRBV5-4, the J call TRBJ2-1; weak D call: TRBD2 (6 bases). This CDR3 spans 15 amino acids. Germline V CDR1 and CDR2: SGHNT, YYREEE (reference sequence). The V end was cut by 4 bases, the J end by 1 base, with 12 bases between. CDR3 coding DNA: TGTGCCAGCAGCCGGCGGGACGGATCCTACAATGAGCAGTTCTTC. Translation gives CASSRRDGSYNEQFF.

This clone turned up a few times. The J gene is TRBJ2-5, the V gene TRBV11-1; TRBD1 agrees at 7 bases. The CDR3 is made up of 15 amino acids. With 5 bases clipped from V and 4 bases from J, the junction kept 10 bases outside the gene matches. The V gene's germline CDR1 is SGHAT and CDR2 FQDESV (reference sequence). The CDR3 DNA reads as TGTGCCAGCAGCAACCCGACAGGGTTTGGAGAGACCCAGTACTTC. This sequence encodes CASSNPTGFGETQYF.

The gene calls are TRBV7-8 and TRBJ2-7; TRBD2 is a possible D gene (5 bases). The CDR3 sequence is 13 residues long. The ends were cut back, 2 bases at V and 3 bases at J, with 8 bases in the middle. Germline V lookup: CDR1 SGHVS, CDR2 FQNEAQ. CDR3 in DNA: TGTGCCAGCAGCTTATACGGGAACTACGAGCAGTACTTC. Protein product: CASSLYGNYEQYF.

The chain combines TRBV21-1 with TRBJ2-3; TRBD2, the table's D call, lacks a check against the DNA. TRBV21-1 is annotated as a pseudogene. The CDR3 spans 19 residues. Here the CDR3 DNA reads TGTGCCAGCAGTCCCGGGACGGGCGCTAGCGGGAGGGCCACGAGTTTGCAGTATTTT. This gives the protein CASSPGTGASGRATSLQYF.

V is TRBV9 and J is TRBJ2-1, with D perhaps matching TRBD2 (5 bases). The CDR3 is 16 residues long. V was pared by 0 bases and J by 0 bases, with 10 bases between. Per the germline V gene, CDR1 is SGDLS and CDR2 is YYNGEE. The CDR3 loop reads CASSVEASSSYNEQFF. The CDR3 region has the DNA TGTGCCAGCAGCGTAGAAGCTAGCAGCTCCTACAATGAGCAGTTCTTC.

The rearrangement links TRBV5-6 to TRBJ2-5; D is ambiguous. V was cut by 3 bases and J by 3 bases, with 18 bases left in between. This CDR3 comprises 16 residues. The V gene's germline CDR1 is SGHDT and CDR2 YYEEEE. CDR3 residues: CASSSPWATREETQYF. The CDR3 coding sequence is TGTGCCAGCAGCTCTCCTTGGGCCACCAGAGAAGAGACCCAGTACTTC.

The gene calls are TRBV5-1 and TRBJ1-1; D call uncertain. The CDR3 spans 13 residues. The V end was cut by 7 bases, the J end by 0 bases, with 10 bases between. Germline CDR1 reads SGHRS; CDR2 reads YFSETQ. The CDR3 coding sequence is TGCGCCAGCTCCCGGGATTTGAACACTGAAGCTTTCTTT. Translated: CASSRDLNTEAFF.

The chain employs TRBV5-4 and TRBJ2-2; D is possibly TRBD1 (5 bases). V lost 4 bases and J lost 6, with 7 bases in between. The CDR3 extends over 12 amino acids. Germline V CDR1 and CDR2: SGHNT, YYREEE (reference sequence). This CDR3 is CASSPQAGELFF. CDR3 nucleotides: TGTGCCAGCAGCCCACAGGCCGGGGAGCTGTTTTTT.

The genes are TRBV4-3 and TRBJ2-1; a weak D match, TRBD2 (5 bases). The CDR3 length is 15 residues. V was cut by 0 bases and J by 7 bases, with 13 bases left in between. Germline loops: CDR1 LGHNA, CDR2 YSLEER. CDR3 protein: CASSQEGGSGNEQFF. CDR3 bases: TGCGCCAGCAGCCAAGAAGGAGGCTCGGGGAATGAGCAGTTCTTC.

This chain uses TRBV4-3 with TRBJ1-4; D possibly corresponds to TRBD1 (6 bases). This CDR3 spans 14 amino acids. Deletions cut 3 bases from V and 5 bases from J, with 10 bases between. The germline gives CDR1 LGHNA, CDR2 YSLEER. In DNA form, the CDR3 reads TGCGCCAGCAGCCAGGGACAAGGGAATGAAAAACTGTTTTTT. Amino acids: CASSQGQGNEKLFF.

The V call is TRBV6-1, the J call TRBJ2-7, with D hard to call. Germline assignment: CDR1 MNHNS and CDR2 SASEGT. This CDR3 contains 15 residues. V was cut by 6 bases and J by 0 bases, with 15 bases left in between. CDR3 in DNA: TGTGCCAGCAGATTAGCCGCACTAACCTCCTACGAGCAGTACTTC. Translation gives CASRLAALTSYEQYF.

The chain links TRBV11-3 to TRBJ2-1; 10 bases agree with TRBD2. V shed 6 bases and J 9 bases; nucleotides not matched to a gene: 11. This CDR3 region has 15 residues. The germline gives CDR1 SGHNT, CDR2 YENEEA. Written as DNA, the CDR3 is TGTGCCAGCAGTTCCCCGGGGCCTAGCGGGAGTGAGCAGTTCTTC. It translates to CASSSPGPSGSEQFF.

To note about this clone: The same CDR3 also results from other DNA sequences found in this sample. This chain uses TRBV29-1 with TRBJ2-7; 11 positions agree with TRBD2. The CDR3 covers 17 residues. The V gene's germline CDR1 is SQVTM and CDR2 ANQGSEA. V shed 6 bases, J shed 3 bases, and the junction held 16 bases outside the gene matches. The CDR3 loop reads CSVRGGTSSGRLYEQYF. The DNA for the CDR3 is TGCAGCGTCCGAGGCGGTACCTCTAGCGGGAGGCTCTACGAGCAGTACTTC.

The CDR3 coding sequence is TGCGCCAGCAGCTTGGCCAGGGGGCGAACTGAAGCTTTCTTT. Encoded protein: CASSLARGRTEAFF. V is TRBV5-1 and J is TRBJ1-1; 8 positions agree with TRBD1. Germline assignment: CDR1 SGHRS and CDR2 YFSETQ. The V gene end was trimmed by 0 bases and the J gene end by 5 bases; junction bases not matched to a gene: 3. This CDR3 spans 14 amino acids.

This sequence joins TRBV11-2 and TRBJ1-3; tentatively, D is TRBD1 (6 bases). The CDR3 runs 15 residues. V dropped 5 bases and J dropped 2 bases, with 13 bases sitting between them. The V gene's germline CDR1 is SGHAT and CDR2 FQNNGV. This chain's CDR3 is CASSRGGGTGNTIYF. The CDR3 DNA reads TGTGCCAGCAGCCGCGGGGGCGGTACTGGAAACACCATATATTTT. Full variable domain (remainder filled in from reference TRBV11-2 and TRBJ1-3): EAGVAQSPRYKIIEKRQSVAFWCNPISGHATLYWYQQILGQGPKLLIQFQNNGVVDDSQLPKDRFSAERLKGVDSTLKIQPAKLEDSAVYLCASSRGGGTGNTIYFGEGSWLTVV.

The chain joins TRBV4-1 to TRBJ2-7; D ambiguous. Deletions cut 3 bases from V and 2 bases from J, with 11 bases between. The CDR3 length is 14 residues. Looked up from germline, CDR1 is MGHRA and CDR2 is YSYEKL. In DNA, the CDR3 is TGCGCCAGCAGCCATCCTGATCCCGCCTACGAGCAGTACTTC. It yields the protein CASSHPDPAYEQYF.

V usage is TRBV10-3 and J usage is TRBJ1-5, with 8 positions matching TRBD1. CDR1 ENHRY and CDR2 SYGVKD come from the germline V gene. V shed 6 bases and J 2 bases; nucleotides not matched to a gene: 3. The length of the CDR3 is 14 residues. CDR3 coding DNA: TGTGCCATCAGCCCGGACAGGGGCAATCAGCCCCAGCATTTT. It yields the protein CAISPDRGNQPQHF.

The V gene is TRBV7-3, the J gene TRBJ2-3; 7 nucleotides line up with TRBD2. Trimming took 0 bases from V and 2 from J; bases not matched to a gene: 5. Germline assignment: CDR1 SGHTA and CDR2 FQGTGA. This CDR3 has 16 amino acids. The CDR3 coding sequence is TGTGCCAGCAGCTTAACCCTGGGGAGGGACACAGATACGCAGTATTTT. Translated: CASSLTLGRDTDTQYF. Combining the CDR3 with reference TRBV7-3 and TRBJ2-3 gives the whole variable domain GAGVSQTPSNKVTEKGKYVELRCDPISGHTALYWYRQSLGQGPEFLIYFQGTGAADDSGLPNDRFFAVRPEGSVSTLKIQRTERGDSAVYLCASSLTLGRDTDTQYFGPGTRLTVL.

The gene calls are TRBV11-3 and TRBJ2-2; D possibly corresponds to TRBD2 (6 bases). The CDR3 sequence is 15 residues long. The germline V gene encodes CDR1 SGHNT and CDR2 YENEEA. V lost 10 bases, J lost 4 bases, and 19 bases lay in between. The CDR3 spells CATEERRVVTGELFF. In DNA form, the CDR3 reads TGTGCCACCGAGGAACGGAGGGTTGTCACCGGGGAGCTGTTTTTT.

CDR3 in amino acids: CASSKRTEAFF. In DNA, the CDR3 is TGTGCCAGCAGCAAGCGCACTGAAGCTTTCTTT. This chain joins TRBV9 and TRBJ1-1; D uncertain. The length of the CDR3 is 11 residues. Looked up from germline, CDR1 is SGDLS and CDR2 is YYNGEE. The V and J ends lost 4 bases and 4 bases respectively, with 5 bases between them. Based on the CDR3 plus reference TRBV9 and TRBJ1-1, the full variable domain is DSGVTQTPKHLITATGQRVTLRCSPRSGDLSVYWYQQSLDQGLQFLIQYYNGEERAKGNILERFSAQQFPDLHSELNLSSLELGDSALYFCASSKRTEAFFGQGTRLTVV.

V usage is TRBV7-6 and J usage is TRBJ1-2; 9 bases match TRBD1. Germline CDR1 reads SGHVS; CDR2 reads FNYEAQ. There are 13 residues in the CDR3. The V and J ends lost 4 bases and 8 bases, in that order; junction bases with no gene match: 5. CDR3 loop: CASSYRTGEGYTF. The CDR3 DNA reads as TGTGCCAGCAGCTACAGGACAGGGGAAGGCTACACCTTC.

The CDR3 is CASTGLAGDGEQFF. In DNA form, the CDR3 reads TGTGCCAGCACCGGACTAGCGGGAGACGGTGAGCAGTTCTTC. The chain has TRBV2 and TRBJ2-1, with TRBD2 matching 13 bases. Per germline, CDR1 SNHLY and CDR2 FYNNEI. The length of the CDR3 is 14 residues. Trimming cost V 7 bases and J 9 bases; bases outside gene matches: 6.

A note on this clone: The same CDR3 is also encoded by other DNA sequences in this sample. The chain's CDR3 is CASSLADSTDTQYF. The DNA for the CDR3 is TGCGCCAGCAGCTTGGCCGATAGCACAGATACGCAGTATTTT. The chain joins TRBV5-1 to TRBJ2-3; D remains unclear. The CDR3 extends over 14 amino acids. CDR1 SGHRS and CDR2 YFSETQ come from the germline V gene. V lost 0 bases to trimming and J lost 0 bases, with 5 bases between them.

The chain carries TRBV7-3 and TRBJ2-1; D unresolved. Germline V gene lookup returns CDR1 SGHTA and CDR2 FQGTGA. The CDR3 contains 13 residues. The ends were cut back, 1 base at V and 7 bases at J, with 8 bases in the middle. The CDR3 loop is CASSLSPRNEQFF. The CDR3 DNA reads as TGTGCCAGCAGCTTAAGTCCGCGGAATGAGCAGTTCTTC.

The genes are TRBV11-2 and TRBJ1-1; 9 bases fit TRBD1. The CDR3 extends over 12 amino acids. The ends lost 5 bases at V and 11 bases at J; junction bases unmatched: 6. Germline values: CDR1 SGHAT, CDR2 FQNNGV. The CDR3 bases are TGTGCCAGCAGCCCACAGGGGGCGGGCGCTTTCTTT. Amino acid sequence: CASSPQGAGAFF. Looking up the rest from reference TRBV11-2 and TRBJ1-1 gives the full variable domain: EAGVAQSPRYKIIEKRQSVAFWCNPISGHATLYWYQQILGQGPKLLIQFQNNGVVDDSQLPKDRFSAERLKGVDSTLKIQPAKLEDSAVYLCASSPQGAGAFFGQGTRLTVV.